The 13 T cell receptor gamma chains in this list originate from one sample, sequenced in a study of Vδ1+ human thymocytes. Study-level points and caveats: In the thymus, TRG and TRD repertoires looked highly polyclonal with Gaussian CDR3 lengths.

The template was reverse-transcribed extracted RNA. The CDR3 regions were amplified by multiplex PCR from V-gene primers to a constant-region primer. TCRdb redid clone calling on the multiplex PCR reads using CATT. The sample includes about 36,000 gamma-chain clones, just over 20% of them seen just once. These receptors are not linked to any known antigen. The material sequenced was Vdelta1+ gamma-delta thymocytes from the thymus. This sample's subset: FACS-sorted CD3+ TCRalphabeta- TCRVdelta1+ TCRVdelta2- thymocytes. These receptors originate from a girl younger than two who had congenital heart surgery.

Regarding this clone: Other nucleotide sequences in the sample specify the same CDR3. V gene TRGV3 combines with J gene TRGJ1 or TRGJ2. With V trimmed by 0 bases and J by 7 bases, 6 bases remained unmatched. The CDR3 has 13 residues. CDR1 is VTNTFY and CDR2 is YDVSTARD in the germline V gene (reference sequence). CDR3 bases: TGTGCCACCTGGGACAGGCCGGAGTATAAGAAACTCTTT. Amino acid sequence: CATWDRPEYKKLF.

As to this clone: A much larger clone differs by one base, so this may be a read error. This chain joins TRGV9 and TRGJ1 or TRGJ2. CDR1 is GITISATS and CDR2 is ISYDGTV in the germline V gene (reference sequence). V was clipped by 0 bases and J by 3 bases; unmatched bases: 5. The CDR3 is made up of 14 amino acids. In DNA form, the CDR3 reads TGTGCCTTGTGGGAGGTGCCGGTTTATTATAAGAAACTCTTT. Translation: CALWEVPVYYKKLF.

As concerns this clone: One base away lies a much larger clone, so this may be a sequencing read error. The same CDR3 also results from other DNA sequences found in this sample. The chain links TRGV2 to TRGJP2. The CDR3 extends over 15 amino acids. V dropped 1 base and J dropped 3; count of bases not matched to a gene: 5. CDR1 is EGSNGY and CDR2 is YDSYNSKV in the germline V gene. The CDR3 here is CATWDGHGSDWIKTF. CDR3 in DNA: TGTGCCACCTGGGACGGCCATGGTAGTGATTGGATCAAGACGTTT.

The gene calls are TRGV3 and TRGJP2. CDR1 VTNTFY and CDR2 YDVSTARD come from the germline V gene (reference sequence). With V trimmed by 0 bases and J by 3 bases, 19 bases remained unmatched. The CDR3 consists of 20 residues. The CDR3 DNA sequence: TGTGCCACCTGGGACAGGCGGCCGAGTAAATATAGCGGTAGTGATTGGATCAAGACGTTT. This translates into CATWDRRPSKYSGSDWIKTF.

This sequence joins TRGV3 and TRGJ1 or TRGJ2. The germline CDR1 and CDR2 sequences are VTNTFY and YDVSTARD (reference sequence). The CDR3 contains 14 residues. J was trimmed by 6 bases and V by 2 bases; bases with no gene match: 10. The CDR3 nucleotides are TGTGCCACCTGGGACAACCCGGCGGGTTATAAGAAACTCTTT. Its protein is CATWDNPAGYKKLF.

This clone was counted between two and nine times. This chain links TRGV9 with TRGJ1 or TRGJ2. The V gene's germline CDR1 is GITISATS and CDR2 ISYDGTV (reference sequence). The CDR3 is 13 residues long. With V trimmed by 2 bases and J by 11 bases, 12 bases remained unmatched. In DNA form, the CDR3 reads TGTGCCTTGTGGGAGGCCGATTATACGGAGAAACTCTTT. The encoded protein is CALWEADYTEKLF.

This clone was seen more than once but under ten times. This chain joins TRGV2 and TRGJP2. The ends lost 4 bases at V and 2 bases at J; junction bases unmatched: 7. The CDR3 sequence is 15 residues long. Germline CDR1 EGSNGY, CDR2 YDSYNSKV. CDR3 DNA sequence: TGTGCCACCTGGGAAAGGATAAGTAGTGATTGGATCAAGACGTTT. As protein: CATWERISSDWIKTF.

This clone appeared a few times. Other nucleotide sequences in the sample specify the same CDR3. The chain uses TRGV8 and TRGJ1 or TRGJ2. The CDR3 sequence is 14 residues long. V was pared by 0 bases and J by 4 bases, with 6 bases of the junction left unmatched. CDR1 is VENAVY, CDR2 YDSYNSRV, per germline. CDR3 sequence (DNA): TGTGCCACCTGGGATAGGCTTAACTATTATAAGAAACTCTTT. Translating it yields CATWDRLNYYKKLF.

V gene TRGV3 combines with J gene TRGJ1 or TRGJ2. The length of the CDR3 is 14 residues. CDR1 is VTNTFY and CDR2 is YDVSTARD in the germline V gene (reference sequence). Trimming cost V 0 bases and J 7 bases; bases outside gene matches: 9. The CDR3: CATWDRRGGYKKLF. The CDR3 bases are TGTGCCACCTGGGACAGGCGGGGCGGGTATAAGAAACTCTTT.

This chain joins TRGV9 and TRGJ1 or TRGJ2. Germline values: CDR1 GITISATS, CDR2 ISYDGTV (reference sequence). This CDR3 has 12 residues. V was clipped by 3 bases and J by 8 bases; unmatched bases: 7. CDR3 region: CALWERWDKKLF. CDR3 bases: TGTGCCTTGTGGGAGAGATGGGATAAGAAACTCTTT.

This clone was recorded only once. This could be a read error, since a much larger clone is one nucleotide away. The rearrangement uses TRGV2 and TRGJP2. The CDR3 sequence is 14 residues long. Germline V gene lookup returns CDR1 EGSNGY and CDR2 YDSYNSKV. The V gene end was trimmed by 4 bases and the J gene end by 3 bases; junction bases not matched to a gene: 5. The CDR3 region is CATWDKGSDWIKTF. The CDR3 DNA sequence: TGTGCCACCTGGGATAAGGGTAGTGATTGGATCAAGACGTTT.

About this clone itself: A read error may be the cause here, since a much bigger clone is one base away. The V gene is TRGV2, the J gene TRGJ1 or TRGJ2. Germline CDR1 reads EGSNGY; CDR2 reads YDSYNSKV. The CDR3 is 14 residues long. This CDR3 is CATWDGTNYYKNLF. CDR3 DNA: TGTGCCACCTGGGACGGGACGAATTATTATAAGAATCTCTTT.

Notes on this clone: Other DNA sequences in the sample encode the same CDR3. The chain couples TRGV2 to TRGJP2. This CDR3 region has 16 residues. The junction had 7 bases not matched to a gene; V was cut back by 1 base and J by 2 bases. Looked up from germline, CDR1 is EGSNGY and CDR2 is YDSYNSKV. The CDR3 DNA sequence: TGTGCCACCTGGGACGGTCTGGGGAGTAGTGATTGGATCAAGACGTTT. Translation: CATWDGLGSSDWIKTF.